A single sample gave rise to the 18 T cell receptor beta chains below, sequenced in a study of vaccination and CD4 T cells after COVID-19 (dated by TCRdb to 2022 to 2024). This specimen's treatment or condition label, per the study, means: roughly 11-day PBMC culture with coronavirus spike peptide pools or control peptides (ViraFEST assay). The library was made by PCR. The sequencing machine was an Illumina iSeq 100. At the Johns Hopkins FTIC core, DNA from the cultured CD4+ T cells underwent TCR sequencing with the Oncomine TCR Beta short-read assay. In TCRdb, the public reads were trimmed at Q25 with fastp and aligned with MiXCR, with productive beta chains retained. Rows matching on CDR3 protein sequence are summarized as one entry with the most common DNA and genes. The sample table records 13,000 or so distinct CDR3 sequences; roughly 56% of these occur just once. The leading ten clones occupy roughly a sixth of the sample.

Their antigens remain unidentified. The sequenced sample was CD4+ T cells from blood, cultured in vitro. These receptors came from a human donor who had recovered from COVID-19.

In this sample, this clonotype turned up a few times. The chain employs TRBV15 and TRBJ2-1; D is perhaps TRBD2 (5 bases). The V end lost 5 bases, the J end lost 8 bases, and 16 bases lay between the germline ends. This CDR3 region has 14 residues. The germline gives CDR1 LNHNV, CDR2 YYDKDF (reference sequence). DNA of the CDR3: TGTGCCACCAGCTTTAGACCGGGGAGTGATGAGCAGTTCTTC. Amino acids: CATSFRPGSDEQFF.

The chain joins TRBV19 to TRBJ1-1; D is possibly TRBD1 (6 bases). The CDR3 sequence is 14 residues long. In germline, CDR1 is LNHDA, CDR2 SQIVND (reference sequence). Trimming removed 5 bases at V and 5 bases at J, with 15 bases between. CDR3 bases: TGTGCCAGTAGTCACAGGGCCCTTAGAACTGAAGCTTTCTTT. This codes for CASSHRALRTEAFF. The whole variable domain, remainder taken from reference TRBV19 and TRBJ1-1, is DGGITQSPKYLFRKEGQNVTLSCEQNLNHDAMYWYRQDPGQGLRLIYYSQIVNDFQKGDIAEGYSVSREKKESFPLTVTSAQKNPTAFYLCASSHRALRTEAFFGQGTRLTVV.

This clonotype has just one count. This chain uses TRBV5-4 with TRBJ2-1, with TRBD1 matching over 9 bases. This CDR3 comprises 15 residues. V lost 4 bases, J lost 1 base, and 3 bases stayed unmatched. Germline V CDR1 and CDR2: SGHNT, YYREEE (reference sequence). DNA for the CDR3: TGTGCCAGCAGCCAAGACAGGGGGTCCTACAATGAGCAGTTCTTC. Protein sequence: CASSQDRGSYNEQFF. Together with reference TRBV5-4 and TRBJ2-1, the CDR3 gives the full variable domain: ETGVTQSPTHLIKTRGQQVTLRCSSQSGHNTVSWYQQALGQGPQFIFQYYREEENGRGNFPPRFSGLQFPNYSSELNVNALELDDSALYLCASSQDRGSYNEQFFGPGTRLTVL.

This chain joins TRBV24-1 and TRBJ2-5; tentative D call: TRBD2 (5 bases). V shed 3 bases and J shed 5 bases, with 18 bases lying between them. Looked up from germline, CDR1 is KGHDR and CDR2 is SFDVKD. The CDR3 consists of 16 residues. This CDR3 is CATSDPSRLAGETQYF. The CDR3 DNA reads TGTGCCACCAGTGATCCTTCCCGCCTAGCCGGGGAGACCCAGTACTTC.

This clonotype was picked up one time. The V call is TRBV20-1, the J call TRBJ2-5, with D hard to call. This CDR3 has 14 residues. Trimming left V 3 bases short and J 2 bases short, with 13 bases between. The germline V gene has CDR1 DFQATT and CDR2 SNEGSKA (reference sequence). The CDR3 nucleotides read TGCAGTGCTAGGCGAAGTTTCGGGCAAGAGACCCAGTACTTC. Translated: CSARRSFGQETQYF.

The V and J genes are TRBV11-1 and TRBJ2-2, with 9 positions matching TRBD1. Germline V gene lookup returns CDR1 SGHAT and CDR2 FQDESV (reference sequence). This CDR3 is built from 15 residues. Germline trimming cut 4 bases from V and 4 bases from J; bases unmatched to any gene: 4. The CDR3 sequence: CASSSGTGSTGELFF. The CDR3 nucleotides read TGTGCCAGCAGCTCCGGGACAGGGAGCACCGGGGAGCTGTTTTTT.

This clonotype was recorded only once. The chain recombines TRBV7-9 with TRBJ1-1; D is ambiguous. The CDR3 consists of 15 residues. Germline V lookup: CDR1 SEHNR, CDR2 FQNEAQ (reference sequence). Trimming cost V 5 bases and J 1 base, with 14 bases left between them. Here the CDR3 DNA reads TGTGCCAGCAGCCCTCCCAGGCGGAAGAACACTGAAGCTTTCTTT. It codes for CASSPPRRKNTEAFF.

The V gene is TRBV11-2, the J gene TRBJ1-2, with 7 bases identical to TRBD1. V lost 0 bases and J lost 6; bases outside the gene matches: 10. The length of the CDR3 is 16 residues. Germline assignment: CDR1 SGHAT and CDR2 FQNNGV. In nucleotides, the CDR3 is TGTGCCAGCAGCTTAGATAGGGAAGGGGGCTCGGATGGCTACACCTTC. Amino acids: CASSLDREGGSDGYTF.

This chain links TRBV6-1 with TRBJ2-7; 11 bases are a match to TRBD2. Unmatched junction bases numbered 17, after V lost 8 bases and J lost 5 bases. From germline, CDR1 is MNHNS and CDR2 SASEGT. This CDR3 comprises 17 residues. The DNA for the CDR3 is TGTGCCAGCGACCCCCAGGGGGTAGCGGGAGGGGGAAACGAGCAGTACTTC. Translation gives CASDPQGVAGGGNEQYF.

J is TRBJ1-3 and V is TRBV7-8, with D unclear. Germline CDR1 is SGHVS and CDR2 is FQNEAQ. CDR3 length equals 11 residues. The V and J ends lost 5 bases and 7 bases respectively, with 6 bases between them. The CDR3 is CASSQYNTIYF. In DNA, the CDR3 is TGTGCCAGCAGCCAGTACAACACCATATATTTT. Together with reference TRBV7-8 and TRBJ1-3, the CDR3 gives the full variable domain: GAGVSQSPRYKVAKRGQDVALRCDPISGHVSLFWYQQALGQGPEFLTYFQNEAQLDKSGLPSDRFFAERPEGSVSTLKIQRTQQEDSAVYLCASSQYNTIYFGEGSWLTVV.

This clonotype was detected a few times. This chain uses TRBV4-2 with TRBJ1-5; tentatively, D is TRBD1 (5 bases). Trimming cost V 3 bases and J 0 bases, with 12 bases left between them. Germline values: CDR1 LGHNA, CDR2 YNFKEQ. There are 16 residues in the CDR3. This chain's CDR3 is CASSQGPYSSNQPQHF. CDR3 sequence (DNA): TGTGCCAGCAGCCAGGGACCGTACAGTAGCAATCAGCCCCAGCATTTT.

A remark on this clonotype: The DNA is left out, because the CDR3 cannot be placed on it with certainty; the CDR3 is given as TCRdb lists it. The chain employs TRBV21-1 and TRBJ2-3; the DNA was not compared with TRBD2, the D call given in the table. TRBV21-1 counts as a pseudogene. The CDR3 length equals 16 residues, ends included. The CDR3 sequence is CASSVGVAGGADTQYF.

The chain has TRBV20-1 and TRBJ2-3; possible D gene TRBD1, 6 bases. V lost 1 base to trimming and J lost 4 bases, with 12 bases between them. Germline V gene lookup returns CDR1 DFQATT and CDR2 SNEGSKA (reference sequence). The CDR3 has 14 residues. The DNA for the CDR3 is TGCAGTGCTAGAGCGTCTGGGGGCGCAGATACGCAGTATTTT. This encodes CSARASGGADTQYF.

This chain joins TRBV25-1 and TRBJ1-1; 12 nucleotides align to TRBD1. Germline CDR1 MGHDK, CDR2 SYGVNS. The CDR3 spans 17 residues. V was clipped by 3 bases and J by 0 bases; unmatched bases: 5. The CDR3: CASSDLGQGAVNTEAFF. For the CDR3, the DNA is TGTGCCAGCAGTGATTTGGGACAGGGGGCAGTGAACACTGAAGCTTTCTTT.

This chain connects TRBV5-1 to TRBJ2-7, with 10 bases aligning to TRBD2. The length of the CDR3 is 14 residues. Germline CDR1 SGHRS, CDR2 YFSETQ. J gave up 5 bases and V 2 bases, and 4 bases lay outside the gene matches. DNA of the CDR3: TGCGCCAGCAGCTTTGGGACTAGCGACGACGAGCAGTACTTC. It is translated as CASSFGTSDDEQYF.

The chain employs TRBV11-1 and TRBJ2-1; D uncertain. Germline V gene data show CDR1 as SGHAT and CDR2 as FQDESV (reference sequence). This CDR3 spans 13 amino acids. Trimming stripped 5 bases from V and 5 bases from J, with 10 bases between. CDR3 loop: CASSPGPNNEQFF. CDR3 DNA: TGTGCCAGCAGCCCGGGCCCTAACAATGAGCAGTTCTTC.

The V call is TRBV24-1, the J call TRBJ1-2; weak D call: TRBD1 (6 bases). This CDR3 is 14 amino acids long. V shed 3 bases and J shed 3 bases, with 10 bases lying between them. CDR1 is KGHDR, CDR2 SFDVKD, per germline. The CDR3 DNA is TGTGCCACCAGTGATCCTTGGACAGACTATGGCTACACCTTC. Its protein product is CATSDPWTDYGYTF.

V gene TRBV10-3 combines with J gene TRBJ2-1, with a possible D match to TRBD1 (6 bases). This CDR3 has 14 residues. V was clipped by 4 bases and J by 8 bases, with 15 bases between them. Germline CDR1 reads ENHRY; CDR2 reads SYGVKD. CDR3 protein: CAISGGTGTDEQFF. The DNA for the CDR3 is TGTGCCATCAGTGGGGGCACAGGGACGGATGAGCAGTTCTTC.